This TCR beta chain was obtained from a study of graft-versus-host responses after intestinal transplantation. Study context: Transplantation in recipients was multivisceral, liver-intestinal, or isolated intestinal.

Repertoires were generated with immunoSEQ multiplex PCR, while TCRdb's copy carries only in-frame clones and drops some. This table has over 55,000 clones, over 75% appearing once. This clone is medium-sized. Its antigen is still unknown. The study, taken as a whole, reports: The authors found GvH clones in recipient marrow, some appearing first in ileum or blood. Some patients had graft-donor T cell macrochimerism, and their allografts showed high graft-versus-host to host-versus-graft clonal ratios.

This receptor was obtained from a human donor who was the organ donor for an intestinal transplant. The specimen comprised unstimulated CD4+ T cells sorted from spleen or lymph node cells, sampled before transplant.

Here the CDR3 reads CASSILRLNSPLHF. CDR3 nucleotides: TGTGCCAGTAGTATCCTACGACTGAATTCACCCCTCCACTTT. The chain is built from TRBV19 and TRBJ1-6; no definite D call. V dropped 3 bases and J dropped 7 bases, with 10 bases sitting between them. Germline CDR1 and CDR2: LNHDA and SQIVND (reference sequence). The CDR3 consists of 14 residues.